This TCR beta chain originates from a study of blood T cell repertoires in COVID-19. Overall study: There were acute and convalescent COVID-19 samples, and they came from the United States, Italy and Spain. PBMCs, B-cell-depleted T cells, or T cells provided the cDNA or gDNA that made up the material.

Source study methods: Amplification of reference gene primers was used by the study to estimate nucleated cell counts. TCRdb's table, derived via immunoSEQ multiplex PCR, lists solely in-frame clones and lacks some. V and J calls and clone size are given by that table; D and trimming were obtained from the DNA. Of about 150,000 clones detected, around 80% appear once; the ten largest clones hold about an eighth. The V end lost 9 bases, the J end lost 3 bases, and 20 bases lay between the germline ends. Germline values: CDR1 SEHNR, CDR2 FQNEAQ (reference sequence). The CDR3 spans 15 residues. The rearrangement links TRBV7-9 to TRBJ1-1; TRBD1 might be the D (6 bases). Sequencing was carried out using peripheral blood. The sequence was collected from a man in his 60s with active or convalescent COVID-19. The CDR3 spells CASSLGAVIYTEAFF. CDR3 coding DNA: TGTGCCAGTTCCCTGGGGGCTGTGATCTACACTGAAGCTTTCTTT. The full variable domain, rest sourced from reference TRBV7-9 and TRBJ1-1, is DTGVSQNPRHKITKRGQNVTFRCDPISEHNRLYWYRQTLGQGPEFLTYFQNEAQLEKSRLLSDRFSAERPKGSFSTLEIQRTEQGDSAMYLCASSLGAVIYTEAFFGQGTRLTVV.